These T cell receptor beta chains were read from a single sample in a study of molecular identifiers for immune sequencing clone quantification. TCRdb processed the PCR reads anew with MiXCR; each CDR3 protein has one entry. This sample has a few hundred thousand distinct CDR3 sequences, with roughly 23% found just once. Sample: naive CD8+ T cells from blood, with Jurkat cell RNA spiked in. The receptors were gathered from a human donor in good health. Some libraries in this study had Jurkat cell RNA spiked in. CDR3s include the opening cysteine and the closing phenylalanine or tryptophan. The D gene is left open where the match is weak. Expanded clones are given a class, and other clones once, few, many or no size at all.

size	V	J	length	D	CDR3	DNA
many	TRBV11-2	TRBJ2-5	14	-	CASSSEGWLETQYF	TGTGCCAGCAGCTCCGAGGGGTGGTTAGAGACCCAGTACTTC
few	TRBV6-2/TRBV6-3	TRBJ2-5	15	TRBD2	CASSYPGLAHETQYF	TGTGCCAGCAGTTACCCGGGACTAGCACACGAGACCCAGTACTTC
few	TRBV3-1	TRBJ2-7	15	-	CASSPGRGYSYEQYF	TGTGCCAGCAGCCCGGGGCGGGGATATTCCTACGAGCAGTACTTC
many	TRBV24-1	TRBJ2-5	14	-	CATRSGASQETQYF	TGTGCCACCAGGAGTGGGGCTTCTCAAGAGACCCAGTACTTC
many	TRBV3-1	TRBJ2-7	14	-	CASSQGTVAYEQYF	TGTGCCAGCAGCCAAGGGACAGTTGCCTACGAGCAGTACTTC
few	TRBV4-1	TRBJ2-1	13	-	CASSRENNNEQFF	TGCGCCAGCAGCCGCGAGAATAACAATGAGCAGTTCTTC
many	TRBV2	TRBJ1-1	15	-	CASSELTAHGTEAFF	TGTGCCAGCAGTGAATTGACCGCGCATGGAACTGAAGCTTTCTTT
-	TRBV30	TRBJ1-1	15	-	CAWALLYVQNTGAFF	TGTGCCTGGGCACTTCTGTATGTACAAAACACTGGAGCTTTCTTT
-	TRBV5-6	TRBJ2-1	15	-	CAGSLRGGSHNEQFF	TGTGCCGGCAGCCTCAGGGGAGGCTCCCACAATGAGCAGTTCTTC
few	TRBV6-2/TRBV6-3	TRBJ2-3	17	TRBD2	CASSYSASGSSTDTQYF	TGTGCCAGCAGTTACTCAGCTAGCGGGAGCAGCACAGATACGCAGTATTTT
-	TRBV11-2	TRBJ2-1	13	-	CASSPGPRNEQFF	TGTGCCAGCAGCCCGGGACCTCGCAATGAGCAGTTCTTC
many	TRBV2	TRBJ1-2	15	TRBD1	CASSEATGFNYGYTF	TGTGCCAGCAGTGAAGCGACAGGGTTTAACTATGGCTACACCTTC
many	TRBV12-5	TRBJ2-3	15	-	CASGKGDSGPDTQYF	TGTGCTAGTGGTAAAGGGGACAGCGGGCCAGATACGCAGTATTTT
many	TRBV12-3/TRBV12-4	TRBJ2-4	19	TRBD1	CASRPGTGVARLAKNIQYF	TGTGCCAGCAGGCCCGGGACAGGGGTAGCAAGATTAGCCAAAAACATTCAGTACTTC
-	TRBV11-3	TRBJ2-1	15	TRBD2	CASSLAPSGGNEQFF	TGTGCCAGCAGCTTAGCCCCTAGCGGGGGCAATGAGCAGTTCTTC
many	TRBV7-2	TRBJ2-7	17	TRBD2	CASSLSLTSGGAYEQYF	TGTGCCAGCAGCCTTTCATTGACTAGCGGGGGGGCCTACGAGCAGTACTTC
few	TRBV30	TRBJ2-1	13	TRBD2	CAWSGTRWDEQFF	TGTGCCTGGAGCGGGACTAGATGGGATGAGCAGTTCTTC
-	TRBV2	TRBJ2-5	14	-	CASSFRGAEETRYF	TGTGCCAGCAGCTTCCGGGGGGCGGAAGAGACCCGGTACTTC
few	TRBV2	TRBJ1-5	15	TRBD1	CASRERTGTDQPQHF	TGTGCCAGCAGGGAAAGGACAGGGACAGATCAGCCCCAGCATTTT
once	TRBV30	TRBJ2-1	12	-	CAWSVGLLEQLF	TGTGCCTGGAGTGTTGGACTACTTGAGCAGCTCTTC
many	TRBV5-6	TRBJ1-1	13	-	CASSLGGAGEAFF	TGTGCCAGCAGCTTAGGCGGGGCAGGAGAAGCTTTCTTT
many	TRBV7-9	TRBJ2-5	15	-	CASSSSGTSQETQYF	TGTGCCAGCAGCTCTTCCGGGACAAGCCAAGAGACCCAGTACTTC
many	TRBV29-1	TRBJ2-7	14	-	CSAMTGSYSYEQYF	TGCAGCGCAATGACGGGGTCCTACTCCTACGAGCAGTACTTC
few	TRBV19	TRBJ1-2	16	-	CASSARASNANYGYTF	TGTGCCAGTAGTGCTAGGGCCAGCAACGCTAACTATGGCTACACCTTC
-	TRBV27	TRBJ2-7	16	TRBD1	CASSLTLQGDSYEQYF	TGTGCCAGCAGTTTAACGTTACAGGGGGATTCCTACGAGCAGTACTTC
many	TRBV4-1	TRBJ1-1	17	-	CASSQEDRLRVATEAFF	TGCGCCAGCAGCCAAGAGGACAGACTCAGGGTGGCCACTGAAGCTTTCTTT
-	TRBV2	TRBJ2-1	13	-	CASGETMYNEQFF	TGTGCCAGCGGCGAGACTATGTACAATGAGCAGTTCTTC
many	TRBV28	TRBJ1-1	13	-	CASSFRMNTEAFF	TGTGCCAGCAGTTTTCGGATGAACACTGAAGCTTTCTTT
-	TRBV28	TRBJ1-1	14	-	CASSFRGGVTEAFF	TGTGCCAGCAGTTTTCGGGGGGGCGTCACTGAAGCTTTCTTT
few	TRBV12-3/TRBV12-4	TRBJ2-3	15	TRBD1	CASSGAQGVTDTQYF	TGTGCCAGCAGTGGGGCTCAGGGGGTCACAGATACGCAGTATTTT
few	TRBV19	TRBJ2-7	14	TRBD1	CASSGGTGEYEQYF	TGTGCCAGTAGTGGGGGGACAGGCGAATACGAGCAGTACTTC
many	TRBV2	TRBJ2-3	15	TRBD1	CASSEALGQGLTQYF	TGTGCCAGCAGTGAAGCCTTGGGACAGGGCTTAACGCAGTATTTT
-	TRBV7-8	TRBJ2-2	16	-	CASSFIPGQLTGELFF	TGTGCCAGCAGCTTTATTCCCGGACAACTCACCGGGGAGCTGTTTTTT
few	TRBV4-1	TRBJ1-2	14	-	CASSPQMDNYGYTF	TGCGCCAGCAGCCCCCAGATGGATAACTATGGCTACACCTTC
many	TRBV7-6	TRBJ2-2	13	-	CASSPPATGELFF	TGTGCCAGCAGCCCCCCGGCCACCGGGGAGCTGTTTTTT
few	TRBV7-9	TRBJ2-3	16	TRBD2	CASSWTSGRAVDTQYF	TGTGCCAGCAGCTGGACTAGCGGGAGGGCCGTCGATACGCAGTATTTT